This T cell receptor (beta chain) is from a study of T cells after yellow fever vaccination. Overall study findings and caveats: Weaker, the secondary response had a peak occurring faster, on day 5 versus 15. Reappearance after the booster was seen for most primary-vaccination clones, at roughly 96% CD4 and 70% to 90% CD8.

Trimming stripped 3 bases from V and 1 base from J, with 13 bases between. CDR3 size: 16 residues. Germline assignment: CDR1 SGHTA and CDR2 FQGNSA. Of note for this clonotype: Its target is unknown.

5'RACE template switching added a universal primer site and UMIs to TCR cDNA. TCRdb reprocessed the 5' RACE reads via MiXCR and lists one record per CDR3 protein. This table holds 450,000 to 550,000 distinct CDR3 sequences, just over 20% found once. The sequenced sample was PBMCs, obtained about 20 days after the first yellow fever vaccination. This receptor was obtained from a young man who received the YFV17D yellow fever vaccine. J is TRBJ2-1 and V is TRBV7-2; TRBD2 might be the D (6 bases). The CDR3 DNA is TGTGCCAGCAGCTTCCTAGCGTTCGGATCCTACAATGAGCAGTTCTTC. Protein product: CASSFLAFGSYNEQFF.